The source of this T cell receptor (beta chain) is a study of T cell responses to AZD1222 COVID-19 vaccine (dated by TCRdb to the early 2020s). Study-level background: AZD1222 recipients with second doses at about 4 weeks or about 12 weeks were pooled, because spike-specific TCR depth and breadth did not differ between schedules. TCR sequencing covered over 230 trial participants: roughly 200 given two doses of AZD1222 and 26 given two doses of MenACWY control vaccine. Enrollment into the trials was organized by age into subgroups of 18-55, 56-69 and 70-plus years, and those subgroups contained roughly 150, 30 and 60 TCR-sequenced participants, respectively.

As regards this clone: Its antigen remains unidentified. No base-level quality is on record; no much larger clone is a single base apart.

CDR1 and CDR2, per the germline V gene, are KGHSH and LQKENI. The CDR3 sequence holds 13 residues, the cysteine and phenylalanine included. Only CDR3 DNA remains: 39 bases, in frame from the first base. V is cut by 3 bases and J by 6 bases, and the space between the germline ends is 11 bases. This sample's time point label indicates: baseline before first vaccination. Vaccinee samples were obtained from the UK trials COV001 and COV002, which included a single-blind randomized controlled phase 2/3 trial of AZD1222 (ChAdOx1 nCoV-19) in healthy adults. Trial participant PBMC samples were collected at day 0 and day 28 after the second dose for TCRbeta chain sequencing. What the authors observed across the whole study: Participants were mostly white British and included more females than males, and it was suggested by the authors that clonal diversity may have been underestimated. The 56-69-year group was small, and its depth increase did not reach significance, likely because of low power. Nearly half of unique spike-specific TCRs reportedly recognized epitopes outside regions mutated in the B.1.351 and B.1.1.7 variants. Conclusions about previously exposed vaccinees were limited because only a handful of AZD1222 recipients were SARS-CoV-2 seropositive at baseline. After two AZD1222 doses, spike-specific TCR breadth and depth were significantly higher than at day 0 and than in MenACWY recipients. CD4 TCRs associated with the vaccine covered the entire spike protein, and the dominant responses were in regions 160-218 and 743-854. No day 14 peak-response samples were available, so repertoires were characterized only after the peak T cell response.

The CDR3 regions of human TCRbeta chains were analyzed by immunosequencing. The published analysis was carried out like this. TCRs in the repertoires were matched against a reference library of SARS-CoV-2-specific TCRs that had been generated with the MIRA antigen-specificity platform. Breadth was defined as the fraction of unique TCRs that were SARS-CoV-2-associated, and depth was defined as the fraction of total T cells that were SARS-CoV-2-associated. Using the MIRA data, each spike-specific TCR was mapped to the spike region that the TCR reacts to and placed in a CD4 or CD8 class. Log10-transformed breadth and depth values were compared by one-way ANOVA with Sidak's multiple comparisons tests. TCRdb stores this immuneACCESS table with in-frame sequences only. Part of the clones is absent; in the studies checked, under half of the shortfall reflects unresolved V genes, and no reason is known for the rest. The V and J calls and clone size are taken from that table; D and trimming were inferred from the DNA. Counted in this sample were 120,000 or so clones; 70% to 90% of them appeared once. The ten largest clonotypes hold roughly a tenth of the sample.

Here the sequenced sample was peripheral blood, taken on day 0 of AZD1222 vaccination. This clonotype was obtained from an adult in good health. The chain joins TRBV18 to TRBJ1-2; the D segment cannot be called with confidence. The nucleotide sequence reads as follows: TGTGCCAGCTCACCGCAACAGCGGAATGGCTACACCTTC. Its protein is CASSPQQRNGYTF.